This T cell receptor (beta chain) was obtained from a study of T cells in Graves' hyperthyroidism and ophthalmopathy. This CDR3 region has 14 residues. Trimming removed 2 bases from V and 8 bases from J, with 13 bases in between. Germline V gives CDR1 MDHEN, CDR2 SYDVKM. Reasons for excluding patients were uncontrolled infection, other autoimmune disease, pregnancy or lactation. Many counts were recorded for this clonotype. Its antigen is currently unknown. The study, taken as a whole, reports: Most thyroid clonotypes that were expanded above 0.001 also turned up in blood.

Amplification of TCR beta CDR3 regions used RNA as the template. RT-PCR in the first round (using the HTBI primer set) targeted the TCR CDR3. TCRdb ran MiXCR on the multiplex PCR reads and lists one entry per CDR3 protein. The profile covers fewer than 750,000 distinct CDR3 sequences, with more than 14% appearing a single time and around 13% taken by the ten largest. Sequenced: blood. J is TRBJ2-1 and V is TRBV28, with D maybe TRBD1 (6 bases). This clonotype originated in a woman in her 50s with Graves' ophthalmopathy. CDR3 in DNA: TGTGCCAGCAGTTTAGGGGGCGAAATCGATGAGCAGTTCTTC. Encoded protein: CASSLGGEIDEQFF.